Listed below are T cell receptor beta chains from one sample, sequenced in a study of coeliac disease. Data came from immunoSEQ multiplex PCR; TCRdb stores just in-frame clones and leaves some out. The top ten clones hold 16% of a sample with 350 to 500 clones, about 80% of them seen once. The specimen sequenced was intraepithelial lymphocytes from the gut. The receptors were sampled from a human donor without celiac disease. The CDR3 runs from the conserved cysteine through the conserved F or W. Fields, in order: D gene, clone size, J gene, V gene, CDR3 protein, CDR3 DNA. D genes are given only for firm matches. Where a row states a size, it is once, few, many or the class of an expanded clone; other rows omit it.

D: TRBD1
size: NA
J: TRBJ2-1
V: TRBV29-1
CDR3: CSGEDWQGANEQFF
DNA: TGCAGCGGAGAGGATTGGCAGGGGGCGAATGAGCAGTTCTTC

D: NA
size: NA
J: TRBJ1-2
V: TRBV4-2
CDR3: CASSLGKTVEDNYGYTF
DNA: TGTGCCAGCAGCTTGGGCAAAACCGTTGAAGATAACTATGGCTACACCTTC

D: TRBD2
size: NA
J: TRBJ2-7
V: TRBV7-9
CDR3: CASSSQSAGVWEQYF
DNA: TGTGCCAGCAGCTCCCAGTCGGCGGGAGTCTGGGAGCAGTACTTC

D: NA
size: NA
J: TRBJ2-6
V: TRBV29-1
CDR3: CSVFEALGIQSRANVLTF
DNA: TGCAGCGTTTTCGAGGCACTAGGCATACAAAGTCGGGCCAACGTCCTGACTTTC

D: NA
size: hyperexpanded
J: TRBJ1-2
V: TRBV27
CDR3: CASRPLTGTYGYTF
DNA: TGTGCCAGCAGGCCTCTTACCGGGACTTATGGCTACACCTTC

D: TRBD1
size: NA
J: TRBJ1-1
V: TRBV15
CDR3: CATSRGRTGVVTEAFF
DNA: TGTGCCACCAGCAGGGGGAGGACAGGGGTGGTCACTGAAGCTTTCTTT

D: NA
size: NA
J: TRBJ2-3
V: TRBV5-1
CDR3: CASSLGTPSTDTQYF
DNA: TGCGCCAGCAGCTTGGGGACACCTAGCACAGATACGCAGTATTTT

D: NA
size: NA
J: TRBJ1-5
V: TRBV5-1
CDR3: CASSLAPPDRNRDQPQHF
DNA: TGCGCCAGCAGCTTGGCCCCCCCCGACAGGAACCGAGATCAGCCCCAGCATTTT

D: TRBD2
size: few
J: TRBJ2-7
V: TRBV14
CDR3: CASSQDPAGVAEQYF
DNA: TGTGCCAGCAGCCAAGATCCAGCGGGAGTTGCCGAGCAGTACTTC

D: TRBD1
size: NA
J: TRBJ1-2
V: TRBV7-3
CDR3: CASSPGTGKLDGYTF
DNA: TGTGCCAGCAGCCCTGGGACAGGGAAGTTGGATGGCTACACCTTC

D: NA
size: NA
J: TRBJ2-7
V: TRBV29-1
CDR3: CSVLGHTNIFYEQYF
DNA: TGCAGCGTCCTAGGACACACTAACATTTTCTACGAGCAGTACTTC

D: NA
size: NA
J: TRBJ1-5
V: TRBV6-4
CDR3: CASSEGGRGNQPQHF
DNA: TGTGCCAGCAGTGAGGGGGGAAGGGGCAATCAGCCCCAGCATTTT

D: NA
size: NA
J: TRBJ2-7
V: TRBV10-1
CDR3: CASSEAISYEQYF
DNA: TGCGCCAGCAGTGAGGCTATTTCCTACGAGCAGTACTTC

D: NA
size: NA
J: TRBJ1-2
V: TRBV19
CDR3: CASSISVYGYTF
DNA: TGTGCCAGTAGTATCTCTGTATATGGCTACACCTTC

D: NA
size: NA
J: TRBJ2-7
V: TRBV10-2
CDR3: CASTSGNEQYF
DNA: TGCGCCAGCACTTCAGGGAACGAGCAGTACTTC

D: TRBD1
size: NA
J: TRBJ1-1
V: TRBV6-4
CDR3: CASSDREDTEAFF
DNA: TGTGCCAGCAGCGACAGGGAGGACACTGAAGCTTTCTTT

D: TRBD1
size: once
J: TRBJ1-5
V: TRBV29-1
CDR3: CSVGTGAGGQPQHF
DNA: TGCAGCGTTGGAACAGGGGCAGGTGGTCAGCCCCAGCATTTT

D: NA
size: NA
J: TRBJ2-4
V: TRBV5-6
CDR3: CASSPEGGRNIQYF
DNA: TGTGCCAGCAGCCCGGAGGGAGGAAGGAACATTCAGTACTTC

D: NA
size: few
J: TRBJ2-7
V: TRBV27
CDR3: CASSLHGGYEQYF
DNA: TGTGCCAGCAGTCTGCATGGGGGGTACGAGCAGTACTTC

D: NA
size: NA
J: TRBJ1-2
V: TRBV8-2
CDR3: CGTTRRITKTYGYTF
DNA: TGTGGCACTACGCGGAGGATAACGAAGACCTATGGCTACACCTTC

D: TRBD2
size: NA
J: TRBJ2-5
V: TRBV13
CDR3: CASSFRGDETQYF
DNA: TGTGCCAGCAGCTTCCGGGGGGATGAGACCCAGTACTTC

D: NA
size: few
J: TRBJ1-4
V: TRBV28
CDR3: CASTSVSTNEKLFF
DNA: TGTGCCAGCACCTCAGTGTCAACTAATGAAAAACTGTTTTTT

D: NA
size: once
J: TRBJ2-3
V: TRBV2
CDR3: CAGLAANTDTQYF
DNA: TGTGCCGGCCTAGCCGCGAACACAGATACGCAGTATTTT

D: NA
size: NA
J: TRBJ2-3
V: TRBV5-5
CDR3: CASSLAAVMTDTQYF
DNA: TGTGCCAGCAGCTTGGCCGCGGTGATGACAGATACGCAGTATTTT

D: TRBD2
size: NA
J: TRBJ2-1
V: TRBV4-2
CDR3: CASSPHLGTSGNEQFF
DNA: TGTGCCAGCAGCCCCCACCTAGGGACTAGCGGCAATGAGCAGTTCTTC

D: TRBD1
size: few
J: TRBJ2-1
V: TRBV11-2
CDR3: CASSLRAGGEQFF
DNA: TGTGCCAGCAGCTTAAGAGCAGGGGGTGAGCAGTTCTTC

D: TRBD2
size: NA
J: TRBJ2-5
V: TRBV5-4
CDR3: CASRHGSSGRDQETQYF
DNA: TGTGCCAGCAGACACGGGAGTAGCGGGAGGGACCAAGAGACCCAGTACTTC

D: TRBD1
size: NA
J: TRBJ2-3
V: TRBV30
CDR3: CAWSFTDRDPQYF
DNA: TGTGCCTGGAGTTTTACCGACAGGGATCCGCAGTATTTT

D: NA
size: NA
J: TRBJ1-5
V: TRBV2
CDR3: CASRGGRNSNQPQHF
DNA: TGTGCCAGCAGGGGGGGACGGAATAGCAATCAGCCCCAGCATTTT

D: NA
size: NA
J: TRBJ1-2
V: TRBV5-4
CDR3: CASSLGKTVEDNYDYTF
DNA: TGTGCCAGCAGCTTGGGCAAAACCGTTGAAGATAACTATGACTACACCTTC

D: NA
size: NA
J: TRBJ2-7
V: TRBV21-1
CDR3: CASRRGGSGLTYEQYF
DNA: TGTGCCAGCAGGAGGGGGGGCAGCGGTCTTACCTACGAGCAGTACTTC

D: TRBD1
size: NA
J: TRBJ1-6
V: TRBV14
CDR3: CASSQTGNSPLHF
DNA: TGTGCCAGCAGCCAGACAGGGAATTCACCCCTCCACTTT

D: TRBD1
size: NA
J: TRBJ2-1
V: TRBV28
CDR3: CASRGQGAKEQFF
DNA: TGTGCCAGTAGGGGACAGGGGGCGAAGGAGCAGTTCTTC

D: NA
size: NA
J: TRBJ2-5
V: TRBV7-6
CDR3: CASSSGWGGNLQETQYF
DNA: TGTGCCAGCAGCTCCGGATGGGGCGGGAACTTACAAGAGACCCAGTACTTC

D: NA
size: NA
J: TRBJ2-7
V: TRBV27
CDR3: CASRTLTGWDYEQYF
DNA: TGTGCCAGCAGAACTTTGACAGGCTGGGACTACGAGCAGTACTTC

D: NA
size: NA
J: TRBJ2-2
V: TRBV12-5
CDR3: CASGLVSGVRIPGELFF
DNA: TGTGCTAGTGGTTTGGTATCGGGGGTTCGGATTCCCGGGGAGCTGTTTTTT

D: NA
size: NA
J: TRBJ1-2
V: TRBV4-3
CDR3: CASSQGGHSNYGYTF
DNA: TGCGCCAGCAGCCAAGGAGGACATTCTAACTATGGCTACACCTTC

D: TRBD1
size: once
J: TRBJ1-2
V: TRBV28
CDR3: CASSLLTDRGLGTF
DNA: TGTGCCAGCAGTTTATTGACGGACAGGGGATTAGGAACCTTC

D: NA
size: NA
J: TRBJ1-1
V: TRBV19
CDR3: CASMRDFEAFF
DNA: TGTGCCAGTATGCGGGACTTTGAAGCTTTCTTT

D: NA
size: NA
J: TRBJ1-5
V: TRBV21-1
CDR3: CASRSVLATWHHQPQHF
DNA: TGTGCCAGCAGGAGCGTATTAGCTACATGGCATCATCAGCCCCAGCATTTT

D: NA
size: few
J: TRBJ2-7
V: TRBV2
CDR3: CASSVIGAEQYF
DNA: TGTGCCAGCAGTGTAATTGGGGCCGAGCAGTACTTC

D: TRBD1
size: NA
J: TRBJ1-5
V: TRBV28
CDR3: CASSYPGGFNQPQHF
DNA: TGTGCCAGCAGTTATCCAGGGGGGTTCAATCAGCCCCAGCATTTT

D: TRBD2
size: NA
J: TRBJ2-1
V: TRBV30
CDR3: CAWSRLAAYNEQFF
DNA: TGTGCCTGGAGTAGACTAGCGGCCTACAATGAGCAGTTCTTC

D: TRBD1
size: few
J: TRBJ1-1
V: TRBV27
CDR3: CASRSFTGVTEAFF
DNA: TGTGCCAGCAGAAGCTTCACAGGGGTAACTGAAGCTTTCTTT

D: NA
size: NA
J: TRBJ1-2
V: TRBV28
CDR3: CASSPMTGWDYGYTF
DNA: TGTGCCAGCAGTCCCATGACAGGATGGGACTATGGCTACACCTTC

D: NA
size: NA
J: TRBJ1-1
V: TRBV5-4
CDR3: CASSFLGGSAEAFF
DNA: TGTGCCAGCAGCTTCCTCGGGGGGAGCGCTGAAGCTTTCTTT

D: NA
size: NA
J: TRBJ2-3
V: TRBV15
CDR3: CATKSDQGPDTQYF
DNA: TGTGCCACCAAATCCGACCAGGGGCCAGATACGCAGTATTTT

D: NA
size: once
J: TRBJ1-1
V: TRBV19
CDR3: CASTNNLNTEAFF
DNA: TGTGCCAGTACCAATAACTTGAACACTGAAGCTTTCTTT

D: TRBD1
size: NA
J: TRBJ1-5
V: TRBV30
CDR3: CAWSVLKSTGHNQPQHF
DNA: TGTGCCTGGAGTGTATTAAAATCGACAGGGCATAATCAGCCCCAGCATTTT

D: NA
size: few
J: TRBJ2-6
V: TRBV27
CDR3: CASSHTIFTFPGQRSGANVLTF
DNA: TGTGCCAGCAGTCACACTATCTTTACGTTCCCGGGACAACGCTCTGGGGCCAACGTCCTGACTTTC

D: TRBD1
size: NA
J: TRBJ2-7
V: TRBV18
CDR3: CASSPPVGGGSYEQYF
DNA: TGTGCCAGCTCACCCCCCGTAGGGGGCGGTTCCTACGAGCAGTACTTC

D: NA
size: NA
J: TRBJ2-1
V: TRBV9
CDR3: CASSVASVESYEQFF
DNA: TGTGCCAGCAGCGTGGCTAGCGTGGAGTCCTATGAGCAGTTCTTC

D: NA
size: NA
J: TRBJ2-2
V: TRBV5-1
CDR3: CASSSPGQGNTGELFF
DNA: TGCGCCAGCAGCTCTCCCGGGCAGGGGAACACCGGGGAGCTGTTTTTT

D: NA
size: once
J: TRBJ1-3
V: TRBV11-2
CDR3: CASSFPTGRIYF
DNA: TGTGCCAGCAGCTTCCCCACAGGAAGGATATATTTT

D: TRBD2
size: NA
J: TRBJ2-7
V: TRBV27
CDR3: CASSSLTSGSYEQYF
DNA: TGTGCCAGCAGTTCGCTGACTAGCGGGTCCTACGAGCAGTACTTC

D: NA
size: NA
J: TRBJ2-3
V: TRBV10-1
CDR3: CASSEYREIPYEDTQYF
DNA: TGCGCCAGCAGTGAATACAGGGAGATACCGTATGAGGATACGCAGTATTTT

D: TRBD2
size: NA
J: TRBJ2-5
V: TRBV10-1
CDR3: CASSAGGPQETQYF
DNA: TGCGCCAGCAGTGCGGGAGGGCCTCAAGAGACCCAGTACTTC

D: TRBD1
size: NA
J: TRBJ1-1
V: TRBV7-9
CDR3: CASSLDGTGNTEAFF
DNA: TGTGCCAGCAGCTTAGACGGGACAGGGAACACTGAAGCTTTCTTT

D: TRBD1
size: NA
J: TRBJ2-7
V: TRBV30
CDR3: CAWEPGQGHEQYF
DNA: TGTGCCTGGGAACCGGGACAGGGCCACGAGCAGTACTTC